This TCR beta chain was sequenced during a study of STAT5B mutations in CD4+ large granular lymphocyte leukemia. Study conclusions and caveats: Higher CD4+ than CD8+ T-LGLL clonality might reflect small sample size. Roughly 27% of private leukemic clonotypes occurred rarely in other patients' non-leukemic repertoires.

CDR1 and CDR2 (germline): LNHDA, SQIVND (reference sequence). V lost 5 bases, J lost 4 bases, and 14 bases stayed unmatched. The CDR3 spans 16 residues. On this clone itself: Antigen specificity is unknown.

Per the authors' pipeline: The detection floor for productive clonotype frequency was 2.59 x 10-5. Here immunoSEQ multiplex PCR was the method, and the copy in TCRdb shows in-frame clones only, minus some. D and trimming were read from the DNA, whereas the V and J calls and clone size are those reported in that table. Of fewer than 35,000 clones in the sample, 69% are singletons; the top ten hold less than 3%. Material for sequencing was CD4+ T cells from blood buffy coats. The chain carries TRBV19 and TRBJ2-7, with 7 bases fitting TRBD1. The TCR originated in a human donor in good health. The CDR3 is CASSVAGTASLYEQYF. The CDR3 coding sequence is TGTGCCAGTAGTGTCGCCGGGACAGCGAGCCTATACGAGCAGTACTTC.